Sequencing of this T cell receptor beta chain was carried out in a study of blood T cell repertoires in COVID-19. Study details: Whether acute or convalescent, the COVID-19 samples came from the United States, Italy and Spain. The cDNA or gDNA used as material had been derived from T cells, B-cell-depleted T cells, or PBMCs.

The authors' processing: Estimation of nucleated cell counts was performed using reference gene primer amplification. The protocol was immunoSEQ multiplex PCR, while the TCRdb copy is restricted to in-frame clones and leaves out a portion. From that table come the V and J calls and clone size; the DNA was used to work out D and trimming. The table lists around 50,000 clones, 70% to 90% of them singletons. The CDR3 loop spans 15 amino acids. V trimming: 5 bases; J trimming: 4 bases; junction bases outside the gene matches: 11. The germline V gene encodes CDR1 SGHDT and CDR2 YYEEEE. The clonotype comes from a human donor in a cohort sampled during active COVID-19. The chain carries TRBV5-6 and TRBJ1-2; 7 bases match TRBD1. Sequencing input: peripheral blood. CDR3 sequence (DNA): TGTGCCAGCAGGACAGGGTTGCGAGAAAGCTATGGCTACACCTTC. Translation gives CASRTGLRESYGYTF.